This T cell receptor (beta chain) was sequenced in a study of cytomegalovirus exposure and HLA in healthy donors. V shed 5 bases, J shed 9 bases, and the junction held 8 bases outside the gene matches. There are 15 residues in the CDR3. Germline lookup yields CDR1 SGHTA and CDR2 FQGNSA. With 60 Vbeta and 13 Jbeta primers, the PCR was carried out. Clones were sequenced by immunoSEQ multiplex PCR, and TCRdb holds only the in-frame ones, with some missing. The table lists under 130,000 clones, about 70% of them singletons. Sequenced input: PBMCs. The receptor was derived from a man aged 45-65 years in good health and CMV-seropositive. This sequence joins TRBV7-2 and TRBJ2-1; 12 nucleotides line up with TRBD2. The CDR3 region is CASSPPSGGATEQFF. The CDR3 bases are TGTGCCAGCAGCCCACCTAGCGGGGGGGCCACTGAGCAGTTCTTC.